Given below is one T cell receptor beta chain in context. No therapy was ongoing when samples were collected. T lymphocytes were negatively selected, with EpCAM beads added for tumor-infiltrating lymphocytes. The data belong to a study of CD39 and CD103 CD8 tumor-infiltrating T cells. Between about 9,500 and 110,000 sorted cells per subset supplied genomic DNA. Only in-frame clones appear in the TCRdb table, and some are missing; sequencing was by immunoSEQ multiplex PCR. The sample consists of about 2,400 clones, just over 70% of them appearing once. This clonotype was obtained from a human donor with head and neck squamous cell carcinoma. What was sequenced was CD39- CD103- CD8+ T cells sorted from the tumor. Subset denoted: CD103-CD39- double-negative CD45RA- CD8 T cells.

The CDR3 loop is CASSQSPLGVGGTDTQYF. The CDR3 DNA reads TGCGCCAGCAGCCAAAGCCCTCTCGGGGTCGGGGGCACAGATACGCAGTATTTT. The genes are TRBV4-1 and TRBJ2-3, with D tentatively TRBD2 (5 bases). This CDR3 is built from 18 residues. The ends were cut back, 2 bases at V and 1 base at J, with 19 bases in the middle. Germline V CDR1 and CDR2: MGHRA, YSYEKL.